One sample yielded the 20 T cell receptor beta chains listed below, sequenced in a study of regulatory T cells in long-lasting Graves disease. Time point defined: persistent/refractory GD, antithyroid drugs over 5 years with positive TRAb. Generation of the TCR library employed RNA extracted from PBMCs. Construction of TCR beta libraries relied on iRepertoire HTBI primers and on Arm-PCR targeting CDR3 regions. TCRdb recomputed calls from the multiplex PCR reads with MiXCR, one row per CDR3 protein. The sample lists approximately 350,000 distinct CDR3 sequences; 20% to 25% were seen once. The starting material was peripheral blood mononuclear cells (PBMCs), obtained when the disease was refractory, from a patient treated with antithyroid drugs. All receptors come from a woman in her thirties or forties with Graves disease.

In its sample, this clonotype was seen many times. The J gene is TRBJ1-5, the V gene TRBV7-2; weak D call: TRBD1 (6 bases). V shed 3 bases and J shed 1 base, with 13 bases lying between them. The germline CDR1 and CDR2 sequences are SGHTA and FQGNSA. The CDR3 extends over 16 amino acids. The CDR3 nucleotides are TGTGCCAGCAGCTTGGGTAGGGGGGCGAGCAATCAGCCCCAGCATTTT. This encodes CASSLGRGASNQPQHF. The full variable domain, completed using reference TRBV7-2 and TRBJ1-5, is GAGVSQSPSNKVTEKGKDVELRCDPISGHTALYWYRQSLGQGLEFLIYFQGNSAPDKSGLPSDRFSAERTGGSVSTLTIQRTQQEDSAVYLCASSLGRGASNQPQHFGDGTRLSIL.

This clonotype was detected ten times or more. The chain has TRBV6-9 and TRBJ2-5, with D perhaps TRBD2 (6 bases). The germline CDR1 and CDR2 sequences are MNHGY and SVAAGI. This CDR3 region has 14 residues. V lost 4 bases, J lost 5 bases, and 14 bases lay in between. The CDR3 nucleotides are TGTGCCAGCAGTTTCGAACTAGCAGTTGAGACCCAGTACTTC. This encodes CASSFELAVETQYF.

This clonotype was picked up a small number of times. The chain recombines TRBV15 with TRBJ2-7; D unresolved. The ends were cut back, 0 bases at V and 12 bases at J, with 12 bases in the middle. CDR3 length equals 12 residues. CDR1 and CDR2 (germline): LNHNV, YYDKDF (reference sequence). The CDR3 DNA sequence: TGTGCCACCAGCAGAGATGGGCACGAAGGGTACTTC. Its protein product is CATSRDGHEGYF. The whole variable domain, filled in from reference TRBV15 and TRBJ2-7, reads DAMVIQNPRYQVTQFGKPVTLSCSQTLNHNVMYWYQQKSSQAPKLLFHYYDKDFNNEADTPDNFQSRRPNTSFCFLDIRSPGLGDTAMYLCATSRDGHEGYFGPGTRLTVT.

This clonotype has just one count. V gene TRBV25-1 combines with J gene TRBJ1-1, with 7 bases identical to TRBD1. Germline V gene lookup returns CDR1 MGHDK and CDR2 SYGVNS. The CDR3 is 17 residues long. Trimming removed 5 bases from V and 2 bases from J; junction bases left unmatched: 14. CDR3 bases: TGTGCCAGCAGTTCCCGGACAGGACGGGGGTTAAACACTGAAGCTTTCTTT. Amino acids: CASSSRTGRGLNTEAFF.

This clonotype was found many times. The gene calls are TRBV10-2 and TRBJ1-2, with D unclear. From germline, CDR1 is WSHSY and CDR2 SAAADI. The CDR3 length is 15 residues. Trimming left V 3 bases short and J 2 bases short, with 13 bases between. The CDR3 nucleotides read TGCGCCAGCAGTGAAGTGCAGCTAAACAACTATGGCTACACCTTC. Its protein is CASSEVQLNNYGYTF.

On this clonotype itself: This may be a read error, as it is one base from a much larger clone. Since the CDR3 does not end with the conserved phenylalanine or tryptophan, this likely comes from a read error. The chain has TRBV13 and TRBJ2-5; D call uncertain. V dropped 1 base and J dropped 0 bases, with 3 bases sitting between them. This CDR3 region has 13 residues. Per germline, CDR1 PRHDT and CDR2 FYEKMQ (reference sequence). As DNA, the CDR3 is TGTGCCAGCAGCTTAGACCACCAAGAGACCCAGTACCTC. Protein sequence: CASSLDHQETQYL.

The table lists this clonotype with many counts. The chain links TRBV13 to TRBJ2-7; no firm D call. Trimming took 1 base from V and 5 from J, leaving 0 bases between them. Germline V CDR1 and CDR2: PRHDT, FYEKMQ (reference sequence). CDR3 length equals 10 residues. The CDR3 reads CASSLDEQYF. CDR3 DNA sequence: TGTGCCAGCAGCTTAGACGAGCAGTACTTC.

Ten or more counts support this clonotype. The chain employs TRBV20-1 and TRBJ1-2; a weak D match, TRBD1 (5 bases). The V gene's germline CDR1 is DFQATT and CDR2 SNEGSKA (reference sequence). Trimming took off 6 bases at V and 2 bases at J, with 16 bases between the two ends. The CDR3 extends over 14 amino acids. The CDR3 bases are TGCAGTGCCCAACGGGGCAGGGCGAACTATGGCTACACCTTC. Its translation: CSAQRGRANYGYTF.

The V gene is TRBV4-1, the J gene TRBJ2-7; possible D gene TRBD2, 6 bases. CDR3 length: 17 residues. The germline gives CDR1 MGHRA, CDR2 YSYEKL. The V end lost 3 bases, the J end lost 2 bases, and 20 bases lay between the germline ends. The DNA of the CDR3 is TGCGCCAGCAGCCAGCTGCCTCTAGCGATCGCACCCTACGAGCAGTACTTC. Its protein product is CASSQLPLAIAPYEQYF.

This clonotype was seen more than once but under ten times. The V call is TRBV9, the J call TRBJ2-1; TRBD2 matches at 8 bases. CDR1 SGDLS and CDR2 YYNGEE come from the germline V gene. This CDR3 has 14 amino acids. V trimming: 4 bases; J trimming: 9 bases; junction bases outside the gene matches: 9. The CDR3 loop reads CASSKTGLVGEQFF. The CDR3 nucleotides read TGTGCCAGCAGCAAGACGGGACTAGTTGGTGAGCAGTTCTTC.

This clonotype occurred many times. This rearrangement joins TRBV2 to TRBJ1-5, with TRBD1 identical over 7 bases. Germline-derived CDR1 and CDR2 are SNHLY and FYNNEI. There are 13 residues in the CDR3. Trimming took 5 bases from V and 7 from J; bases not matched to a gene: 5. CDR3 DNA: TGTGCCAGCAGTCCGACAGGGATCCAGCCCCAGCATTTT. Translating gives CASSPTGIQPQHF.

This clonotype was observed many times. CDR3 sequence (DNA): TGTGCCAGCAGTTTTGGAGGGGACACTGAAGCTTTCTTT. Amino acid sequence: CASSFGGDTEAFF. The chain joins TRBV12-3 or TRBV12-4 to TRBJ1-1, with D maybe TRBD1 (5 bases). V shed 3 bases and J shed 3 bases, with 8 bases lying between them. The CDR3 sequence is 13 residues long.

This clonotype was observed a few times. V and J are TRBV5-4 and TRBJ1-2; D possibly corresponds to TRBD1 (6 bases). The V and J ends lost 0 bases and 8 bases respectively, with 17 bases between them. Germline values: CDR1 SGHNT, CDR2 YYREEE (reference sequence). The CDR3 is 15 amino acids. The CDR3 DNA follows: TGTGCCAGCAGCTTGGAGGGGGGGGCCCTTCGGGGCTACACCTTC. This encodes CASSLEGGALRGYTF.

This clonotype came up a few times. V and J are TRBV10-3 and TRBJ2-2; D gene ambiguous. This CDR3 has 13 residues. CDR1 is ENHRY, CDR2 SYGVKD, per germline. Trimming shortened V by 10 bases and J by 6 bases, and 15 bases separated the two germline ends. As DNA, the CDR3 is TGTGCCACCCGCTCCGCCGGTTCCGGGGAGCTGTTTTTT. The encoded protein is CATRSAGSGELFF.

This clonotype was found a few times. The chain uses TRBV2 and TRBJ1-2; no firm D call. Looked up from germline, CDR1 is SNHLY and CDR2 is FYNNEI. This CDR3 comprises 9 residues. The germline V and J ends were trimmed by 11 bases and 8 bases, with 9 bases remaining between them. The CDR3: CASTPGYTF. CDR3 sequence (DNA): TGTGCCTCTACGCCGGGCTACACCTTC.

The J gene is TRBJ1-2, the V gene TRBV25-1, with D possibly matching TRBD1 (6 bases). V was cut by 5 bases and J by 6 bases, with 16 bases left in between. This CDR3 contains 14 residues. In germline, CDR1 is MGHDK, CDR2 SYGVNS. The CDR3 loop reads CASSLSGAGDGYTF. CDR3 DNA: TGTGCCAGCAGTCTATCAGGGGCGGGAGATGGCTACACCTTC.

This clonotype has just a few counts. This chain uses TRBV19 with TRBJ1-5; D is unclear. The CDR3 runs to 16 residues. The germline V and J ends were trimmed by 6 bases and 0 bases, with 15 bases remaining between them. Per the germline V gene, CDR1 is LNHDA and CDR2 is SQIVND (reference sequence). CDR3 DNA: TGTGCCAGTAGCGACTACTTCACTCTTAGCAATCAGCCCCAGCATTTT. Residues: CASSDYFTLSNQPQHF.

The V gene is TRBV7-9, the J gene TRBJ2-1, with 9 bases aligning to TRBD1. V gave up 4 bases and J gave up 8 bases; unmatched junction bases: 9. Germline values: CDR1 SEHNR, CDR2 FQNEAQ (reference sequence). CDR3 length: 15 amino acids. The CDR3: CASSSGTGWKDEQFF. DNA for the CDR3: TGTGCCAGCAGCTCCGGGACAGGGTGGAAGGATGAGCAGTTCTTC.

This chain connects TRBV7-9 to TRBJ1-1; 10 bases match TRBD1. J was trimmed by 3 bases and V by 6 bases; bases with no gene match: 7. Germline CDR1 SEHNR, CDR2 FQNEAQ (reference sequence). The CDR3 consists of 15 residues. This CDR3 reads CASSNPGTGDTEAFF. Written as DNA, the CDR3 is TGTGCCAGCAGTAACCCCGGGACAGGGGACACTGAAGCTTTCTTT.

This clonotype was seen ten or more times. The V and J genes are TRBV5-4 and TRBJ1-1; D gene uncertain. The CDR3 totals 13 residues. Trimming stripped 2 bases from V and 6 bases from J, with 11 bases between. The germline V gene has CDR1 SGHNT and CDR2 YYREEE (reference sequence). The CDR3 region has the DNA TGTGCCAGCAGCTTTGATGTAAGGTCTGAAGCTTTCTTT. This encodes CASSFDVRSEAFF.